Reported below is one TCR beta chain. The data stem from a study of shared clonotypes between healthy human individuals. This was a deep-level run. This table comes from immunoSEQ multiplex PCR, and its TCRdb copy is limited to in-frame clones, with some not included. The profile shows approximately 1.4 million clones, 95% to 99% of them singletons. CDR1 and CDR2 (germline): SGHRS, YFSETQ. Between the trimmed V and J ends, which lost 0 bases and 4 bases, there was a span of 17 bases. The CDR3 extends over 16 amino acids. The chain employs TRBV5-1 and TRBJ2-7; the D gene is possibly TRBD2 (5 bases). The clonotype was recovered from a young man in good health. Input material: naive CD4+ T cells sorted from blood. The subset: CD45RA+ positively selected. CDR3 amino acids: CASSLVPERRSYEQYF. Here the CDR3 DNA reads TGCGCCAGCAGCTTGGTACCAGAGCGGAGATCGTACGAGCAGTACTTC.